This section outlines one T cell receptor beta chain sequence together with its context. This same CDR3 is encoded by further DNA sequences in the sample. Sequenced by immunoSEQ multiplex PCR; TCRdb stores in-frame clones only, minus some. The table shows over 300,000 clones, with around 90% occurring only once. CDR3 length: 13 amino acids. The V end lost 0 bases, the J end lost 3 bases, and 6 bases lay between the germline ends. Germline V gene sequence: CDR1 KGHSH, CDR2 LQKENI. The source of the sample is a study of blood T cell repertoires in COVID-19. This chain connects TRBV18 to TRBJ2-7, with D hard to call. This TCR derives from a man younger than 30 who had recovered from COVID-19. Sequencing input: peripheral blood. The chain's CDR3 is CASSPPSLYEQYF. The DNA for the CDR3 is TGTGCCAGCTCACCACCTAGTCTCTACGAGCAGTACTTC.